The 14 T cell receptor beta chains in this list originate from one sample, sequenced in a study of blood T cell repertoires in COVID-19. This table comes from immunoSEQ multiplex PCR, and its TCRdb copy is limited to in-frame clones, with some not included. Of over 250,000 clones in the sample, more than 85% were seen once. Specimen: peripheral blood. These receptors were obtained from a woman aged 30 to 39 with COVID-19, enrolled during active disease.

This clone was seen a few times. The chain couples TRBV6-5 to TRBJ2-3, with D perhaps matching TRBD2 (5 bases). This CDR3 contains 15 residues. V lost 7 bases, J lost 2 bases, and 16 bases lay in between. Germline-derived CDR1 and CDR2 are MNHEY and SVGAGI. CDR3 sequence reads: CASTSAEPVTDTQYF. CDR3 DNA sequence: TGTGCCAGCACCTCAGCGGAACCAGTCACAGATACGCAGTATTTT.

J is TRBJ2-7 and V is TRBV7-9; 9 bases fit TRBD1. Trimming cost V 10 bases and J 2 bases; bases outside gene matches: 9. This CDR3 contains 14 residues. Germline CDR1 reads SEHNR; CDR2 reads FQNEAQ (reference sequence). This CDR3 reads CATHTGQGPYEQYF. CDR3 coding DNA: TGTGCCACCCACACGGGACAGGGTCCCTACGAGCAGTACTTC.

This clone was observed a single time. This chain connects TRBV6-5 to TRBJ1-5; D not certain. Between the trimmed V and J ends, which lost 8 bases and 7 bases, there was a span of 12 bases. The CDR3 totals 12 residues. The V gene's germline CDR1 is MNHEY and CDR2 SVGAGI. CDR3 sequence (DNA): TGTGCCAGCGGGCCAGGTGGGCAGCCCCAGCATTTT. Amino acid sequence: CASGPGGQPQHF.

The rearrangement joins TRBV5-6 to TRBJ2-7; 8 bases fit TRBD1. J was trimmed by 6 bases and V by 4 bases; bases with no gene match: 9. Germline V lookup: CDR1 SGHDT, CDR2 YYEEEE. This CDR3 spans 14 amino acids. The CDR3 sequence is CASSPRTGTLEQYF. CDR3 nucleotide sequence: TGTGCCAGCAGCCCACGGACAGGGACGCTCGAGCAGTACTTC.

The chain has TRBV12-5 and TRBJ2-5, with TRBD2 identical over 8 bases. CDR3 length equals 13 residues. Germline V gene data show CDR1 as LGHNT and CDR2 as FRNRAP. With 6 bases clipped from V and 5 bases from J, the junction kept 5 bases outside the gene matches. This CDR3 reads CASGDSGSETQYF. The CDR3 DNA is TGTGCTAGTGGAGACAGCGGGAGTGAGACCCAGTACTTC.

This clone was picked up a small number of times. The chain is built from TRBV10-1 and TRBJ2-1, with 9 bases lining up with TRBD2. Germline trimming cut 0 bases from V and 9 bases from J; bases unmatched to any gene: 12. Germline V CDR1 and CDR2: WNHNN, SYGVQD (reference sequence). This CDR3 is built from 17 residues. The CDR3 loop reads CASSESRAGGPSGEQFF. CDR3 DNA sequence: TGCGCCAGCAGTGAGTCAAGGGCGGGAGGGCCCTCGGGTGAGCAGTTCTTC.

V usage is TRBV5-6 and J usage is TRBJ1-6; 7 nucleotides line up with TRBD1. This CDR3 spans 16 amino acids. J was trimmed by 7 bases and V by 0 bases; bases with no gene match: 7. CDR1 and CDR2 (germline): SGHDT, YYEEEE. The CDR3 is CASSLEGGFLNSPLHF. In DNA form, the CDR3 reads TGTGCCAGCAGCTTGGAAGGGGGCTTTCTCAATTCACCCCTCCACTTT. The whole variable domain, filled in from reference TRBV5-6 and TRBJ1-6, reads DAGVTQSPTHLIKTRGQQVTLRCSPKSGHDTVSWYQQALGQGPQFIFQYYEEEERQRGNFPDRFSGHQFPNYSSELNVNALLLGDSALYLCASSLEGGFLNSPLHFGNGTRLTVT.

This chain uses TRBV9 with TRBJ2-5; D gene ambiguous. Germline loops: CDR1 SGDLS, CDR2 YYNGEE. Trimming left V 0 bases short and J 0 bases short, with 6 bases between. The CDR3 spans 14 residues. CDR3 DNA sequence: TGTGCCAGCAGCGTAGCTCCGTACCAAGAGACCCAGTACTTC. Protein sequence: CASSVAPYQETQYF.

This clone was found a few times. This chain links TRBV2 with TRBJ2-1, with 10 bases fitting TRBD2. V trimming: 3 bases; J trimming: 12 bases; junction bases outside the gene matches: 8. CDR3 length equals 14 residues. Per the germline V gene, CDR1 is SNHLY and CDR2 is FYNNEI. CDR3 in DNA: TGTGCCAGCAGTGAGCAAACTAGCGGGATGGGGCAGTTCTTC. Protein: CASSEQTSGMGQFF. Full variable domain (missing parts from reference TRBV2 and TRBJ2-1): EPEVTQTPSHQVTQMGQEVILRCVPISNHLYFYWYRQILGQKVEFLVSFYNNEISEKSEIFDDQFSVERPDGSNFTLKIRSTKLEDSAMYFCASSEQTSGMGQFFGPGTRLTVL.

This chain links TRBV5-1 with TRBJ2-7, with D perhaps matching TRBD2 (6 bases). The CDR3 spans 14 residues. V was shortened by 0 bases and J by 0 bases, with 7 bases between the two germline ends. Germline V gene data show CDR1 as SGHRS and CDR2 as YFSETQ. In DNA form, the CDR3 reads TGCGCCAGCAGCTTGGCGGGAGACTCCTACGAGCAGTACTTC. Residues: CASSLAGDSYEQYF.

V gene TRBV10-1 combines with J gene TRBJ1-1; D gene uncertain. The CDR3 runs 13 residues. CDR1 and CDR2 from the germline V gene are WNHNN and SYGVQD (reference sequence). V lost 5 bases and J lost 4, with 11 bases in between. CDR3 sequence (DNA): TGCGCCAGCAGTAGGACCGCGGGCACTGAAGCTTTCTTT. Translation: CASSRTAGTEAFF.

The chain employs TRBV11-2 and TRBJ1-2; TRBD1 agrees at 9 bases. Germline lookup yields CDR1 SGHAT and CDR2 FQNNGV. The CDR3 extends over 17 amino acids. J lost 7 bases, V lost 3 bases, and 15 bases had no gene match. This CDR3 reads CASSFYLPGQGPSGYTF. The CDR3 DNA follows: TGTGCCAGCAGCTTCTACTTGCCGGGACAGGGACCCTCTGGCTACACCTTC.

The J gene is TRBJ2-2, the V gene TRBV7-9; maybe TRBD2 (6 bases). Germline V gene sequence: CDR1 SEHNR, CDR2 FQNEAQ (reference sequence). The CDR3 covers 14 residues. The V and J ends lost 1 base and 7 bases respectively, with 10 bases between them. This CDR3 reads CASSLVASVGELFF. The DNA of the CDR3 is TGTGCCAGCAGCTTAGTAGCTAGCGTCGGGGAGCTGTTTTTT.

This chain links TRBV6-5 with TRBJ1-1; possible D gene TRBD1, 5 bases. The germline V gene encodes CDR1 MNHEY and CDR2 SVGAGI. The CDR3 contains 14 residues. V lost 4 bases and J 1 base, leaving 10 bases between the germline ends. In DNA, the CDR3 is TGTGCCAGCAGTTCCTTCGGGGGGAACACTGAAGCTTTCTTT. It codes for CASSSFGGNTEAFF.